This record looks at one T cell receptor beta chain sequence and its context. These data come from a study of blood T cell repertoires in COVID-19. Study-wide context: The samples span acute and convalescent COVID-19 from the United States, Italy and Spain. Sample material is recorded as cDNA or gDNA derived from T cells, B-cell-depleted T cells, or PBMCs.

Per the original data handling: The authors estimated nucleated cell counts from reference gene primer amplification. Sequencing was performed with immunoSEQ multiplex PCR; in TCRdb, only in-frame clones are kept and a portion is missing. V, J and clone size reflect that table, while D and trimming were determined from the DNA. The data show about 300,000 clones, around 86% seen once. V was trimmed by 6 bases and J by 3 bases, leaving 12 bases between them. CDR1 MNHNS and CDR2 SASEGT come from the germline V gene. The length of the CDR3 is 13 residues. This TCR was recovered from a woman between 45 and 60 years old with acute or convalescent COVID-19. The sequenced sample was peripheral blood. The chain carries TRBV6-1 and TRBJ2-7, with D possibly TRBD2 on 5 matching bases. For the CDR3, the DNA is TGTGCCAGCAGCCGCCCCGGAGGCTACGAGCAGTACTTC. Translated, it gives CASSRPGGYEQYF.